This T cell receptor (beta chain) was identified during a study of beta chain features in type 1 diabetes. Study-wide context: All samples combined gave over 100 million sorted cells for examination. Study conclusions and caveats: Individuals with type 1 diabetes displayed fewer insertions and more deletions at VDJ junctions. When Type 1 diabetes patients were examined, their TCRB CDR3s proved moderately but significantly shorter in all four CD4+ subsets. PCR might pick shorter templates more often, in the same way for patients and controls.

A word on this clone: Its target is not known.

Every isolated RNA sample was fully reverse transcribed, so sequencing captured expressed TCRB transcripts. Naive, central memory and regulatory T cell samples came to a mean of roughly 3.9 million reads. Libraries were prepared by immunoSEQ multiplex PCR; TCRdb keeps only in-frame clonotypes and omits some of them. The data contain approximately 360,000 clones, around 13% of them singletons. The V end was cut by 3 bases, the J end by 5 bases, with 14 bases between. CDR1 and CDR2 (germline): SGHNT, YYREEE (reference sequence). The CDR3 consists of 14 residues. The genes are TRBV5-4 and TRBJ2-5, with D perhaps TRBD2 (6 bases). This TCR was recovered from a woman between 18 and 29 years old with type 1 diabetes. The source material was naive CD4+ T cells from blood. CDR3 nucleotide sequence: TGTGCCAGCAGCTCCCCGTCGGCGGGGGAGACCCAGTACTTC. Translating gives CASSSPSAGETQYF.